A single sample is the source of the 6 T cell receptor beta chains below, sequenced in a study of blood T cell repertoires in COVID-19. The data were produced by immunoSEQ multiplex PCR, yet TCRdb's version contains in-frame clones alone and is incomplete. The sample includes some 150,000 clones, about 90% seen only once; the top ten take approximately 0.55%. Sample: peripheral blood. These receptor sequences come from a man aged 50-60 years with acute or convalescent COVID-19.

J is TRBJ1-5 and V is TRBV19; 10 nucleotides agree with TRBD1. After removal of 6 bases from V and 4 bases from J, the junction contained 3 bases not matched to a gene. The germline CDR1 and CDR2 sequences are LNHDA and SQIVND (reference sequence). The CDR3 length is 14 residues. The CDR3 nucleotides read TGTGCCAGTAGCCCGGGACAGGGGAATCAGCCCCAGCATTTT. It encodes CASSPGQGNQPQHF.

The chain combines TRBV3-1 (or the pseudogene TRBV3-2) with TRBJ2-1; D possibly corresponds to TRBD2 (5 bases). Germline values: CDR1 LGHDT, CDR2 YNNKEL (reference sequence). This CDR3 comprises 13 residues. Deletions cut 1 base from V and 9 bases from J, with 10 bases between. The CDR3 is CASSQVGAGEQFF. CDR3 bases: TGTGCCAGCAGCCAAGTTGGTGCGGGTGAGCAGTTCTTC.

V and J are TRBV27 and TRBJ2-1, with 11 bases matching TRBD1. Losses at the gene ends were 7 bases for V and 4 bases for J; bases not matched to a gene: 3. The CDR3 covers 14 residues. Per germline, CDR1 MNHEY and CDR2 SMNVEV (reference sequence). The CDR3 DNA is TGTGCCAGCACGGGACAGGGGGAATACAATGAGCAGTTCTTC. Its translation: CASTGQGEYNEQFF.

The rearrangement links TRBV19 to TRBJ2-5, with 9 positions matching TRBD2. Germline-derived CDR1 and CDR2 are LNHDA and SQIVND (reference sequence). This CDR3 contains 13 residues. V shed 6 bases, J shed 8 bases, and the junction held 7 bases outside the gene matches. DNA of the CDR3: TGTGCCAGTAGCCCCGTAGCGGGAGCCACCCAGTACTTC. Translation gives CASSPVAGATQYF.

CDR3 sequence: CASIHRWAGVCNGQYV. In DNA form, the CDR3 reads TGTGCCAGCATCCACCGGTGGGCAGGGGTATGTAATGGGCAGTACGTC. The chain combines TRBV21-1 with TRBJ2-7; the table gives TRBD1 as D, unverified against the DNA. TRBV21-1 constitutes a pseudogene. The CDR3 is made up of 16 amino acids.

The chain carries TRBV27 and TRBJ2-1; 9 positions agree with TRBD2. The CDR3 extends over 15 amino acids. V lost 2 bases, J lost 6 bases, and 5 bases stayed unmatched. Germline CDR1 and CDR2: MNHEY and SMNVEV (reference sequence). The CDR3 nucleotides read TGTGCCAGCAGTTTAGCCGCGGGGGGGCTCAATGAGCAGTTCTTC. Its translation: CASSLAAGGLNEQFF.